This T cell receptor (beta chain) emerged from a study of siplizumab effects on memory and regulatory T cells. Assays covered 95,000 to 100,000 TCR templates per sample. Repertoires were generated with immunoSEQ multiplex PCR, while TCRdb's copy carries only in-frame clones and drops some. The table includes more than 85,000 clones, roughly nine tenths detected once. The CDR3 extends over 14 amino acids. The ends were cut back, 0 bases at V and 6 bases at J, with 9 bases in the middle. Germline-derived CDR1 and CDR2 are KGHSH and LQKENI. Details on this clone: What it binds is not known.

Whole-study results and caveats: Tregs that proliferated in siplizumab cultures did not have their suppressive function confirmed. Naive T cells looked more diverse than memory cells and looked like major alloresponse contributors.

Sequencing input: CD4+ T cells sorted from blood. The clonotype originates from a human donor in good health. The chain recombines TRBV18 with TRBJ1-3; D gene unclear. This CDR3 is CASSPPAELNTIYF. DNA for the CDR3: TGTGCCAGCTCACCACCGGCAGAATTAAACACCATATATTTT.